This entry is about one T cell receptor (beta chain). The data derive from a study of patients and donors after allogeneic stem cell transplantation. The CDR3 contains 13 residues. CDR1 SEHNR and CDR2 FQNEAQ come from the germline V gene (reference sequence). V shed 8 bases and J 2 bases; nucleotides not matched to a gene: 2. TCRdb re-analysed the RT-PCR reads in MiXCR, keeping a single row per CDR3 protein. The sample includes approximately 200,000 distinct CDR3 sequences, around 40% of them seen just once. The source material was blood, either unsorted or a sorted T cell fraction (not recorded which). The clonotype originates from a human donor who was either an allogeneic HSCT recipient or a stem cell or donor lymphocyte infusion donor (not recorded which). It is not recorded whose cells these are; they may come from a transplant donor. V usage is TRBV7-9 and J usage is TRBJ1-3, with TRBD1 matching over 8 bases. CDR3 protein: CASVTGAGNTIYF. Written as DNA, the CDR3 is TGTGCCAGCGTGACAGGGGCTGGAAACACCATATATTTT.